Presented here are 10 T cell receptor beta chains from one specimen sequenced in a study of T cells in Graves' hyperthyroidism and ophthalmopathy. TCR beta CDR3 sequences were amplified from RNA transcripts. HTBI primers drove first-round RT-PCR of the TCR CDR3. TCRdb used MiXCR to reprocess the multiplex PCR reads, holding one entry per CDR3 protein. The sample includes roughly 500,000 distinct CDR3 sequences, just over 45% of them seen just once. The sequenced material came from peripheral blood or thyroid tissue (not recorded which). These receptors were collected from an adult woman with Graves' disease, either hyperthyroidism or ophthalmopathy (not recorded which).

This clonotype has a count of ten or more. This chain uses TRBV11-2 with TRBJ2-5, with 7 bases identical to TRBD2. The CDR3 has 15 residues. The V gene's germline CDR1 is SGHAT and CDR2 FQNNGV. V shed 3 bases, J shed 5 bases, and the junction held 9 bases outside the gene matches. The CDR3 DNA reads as TGTGCCAGCAGCTTCGCTTCAGCGGGAATGGAGACCCAGTACTTC. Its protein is CASSFASAGMETQYF. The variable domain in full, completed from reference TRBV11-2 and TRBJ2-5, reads EAGVAQSPRYKIIEKRQSVAFWCNPISGHATLYWYQQILGQGPKLLIQFQNNGVVDDSQLPKDRFSAERLKGVDSTLKIQPAKLEDSAVYLCASSFASAGMETQYFGPGTRLLVL.

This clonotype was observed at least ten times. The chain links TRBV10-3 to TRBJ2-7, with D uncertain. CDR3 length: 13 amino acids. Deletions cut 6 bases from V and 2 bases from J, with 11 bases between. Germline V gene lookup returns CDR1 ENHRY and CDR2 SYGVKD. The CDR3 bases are TGTGCCATCAGACCCGGGTCTACCTACGAGCAGTACTTC. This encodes CAIRPGSTYEQYF.

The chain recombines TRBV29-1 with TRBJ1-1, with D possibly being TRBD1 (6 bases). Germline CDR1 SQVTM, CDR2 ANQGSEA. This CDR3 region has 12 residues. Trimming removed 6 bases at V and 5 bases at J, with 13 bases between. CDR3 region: CSVSGQLTEAFF. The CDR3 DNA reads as TGCAGCGTGTCAGGACAGTTAACTGAAGCTTTCTTT.

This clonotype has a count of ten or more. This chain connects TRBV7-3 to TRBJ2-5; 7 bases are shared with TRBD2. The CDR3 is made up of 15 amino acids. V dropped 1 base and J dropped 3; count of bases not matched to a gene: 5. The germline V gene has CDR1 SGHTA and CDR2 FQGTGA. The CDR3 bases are TGTGCCAGCAGCTTAATTGGCGGGAGAGAAGAGACCCAGTACTTC. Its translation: CASSLIGGREETQYF.

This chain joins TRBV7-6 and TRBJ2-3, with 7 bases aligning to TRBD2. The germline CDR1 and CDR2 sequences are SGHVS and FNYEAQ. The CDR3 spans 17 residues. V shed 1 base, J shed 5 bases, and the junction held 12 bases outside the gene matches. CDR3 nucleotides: TGTGCCAGCAGCTTAGGGTCCGACGGGAGGCTCGGAGATACGCAGTATTTT. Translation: CASSLGSDGRLGDTQYF.

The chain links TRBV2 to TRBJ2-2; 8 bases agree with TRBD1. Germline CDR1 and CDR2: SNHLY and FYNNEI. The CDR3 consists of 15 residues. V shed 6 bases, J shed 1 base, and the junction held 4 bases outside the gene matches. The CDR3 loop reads CASRMTGENTGELFF. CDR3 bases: TGTGCCAGCAGAATGACAGGGGAGAACACCGGGGAGCTGTTTTTT.

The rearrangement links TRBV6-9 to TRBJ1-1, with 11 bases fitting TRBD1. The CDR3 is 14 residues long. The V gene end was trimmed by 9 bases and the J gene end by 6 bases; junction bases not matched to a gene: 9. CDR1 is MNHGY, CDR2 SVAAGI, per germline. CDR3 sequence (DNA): TGTGCCAGTCGGGGACAGGGGGGTATGGCTGAAGCTTTCTTT. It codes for CASRGQGGMAEAFF.

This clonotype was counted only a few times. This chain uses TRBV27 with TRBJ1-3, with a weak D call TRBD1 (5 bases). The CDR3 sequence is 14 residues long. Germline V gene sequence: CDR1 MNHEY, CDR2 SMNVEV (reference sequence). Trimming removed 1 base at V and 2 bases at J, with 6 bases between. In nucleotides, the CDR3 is TGTGCCAGCAGTTTATTAGGGGCTGGAAACACCATATATTTT. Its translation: CASSLLGAGNTIYF.

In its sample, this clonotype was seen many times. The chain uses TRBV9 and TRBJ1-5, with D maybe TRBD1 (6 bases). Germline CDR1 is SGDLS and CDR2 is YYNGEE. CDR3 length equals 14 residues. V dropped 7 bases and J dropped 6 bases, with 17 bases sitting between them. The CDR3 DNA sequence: TGTGCCAGCGCCGGGGGGGCCCGGGGTCAGCCCCAGCATTTT. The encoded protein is CASAGGARGQPQHF. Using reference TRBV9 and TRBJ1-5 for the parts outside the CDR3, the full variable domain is DSGVTQTPKHLITATGQRVTLRCSPRSGDLSVYWYQQSLDQGLQFLIQYYNGEERAKGNILERFSAQQFPDLHSELNLSSLELGDSALYFCASAGGARGQPQHFGDGTRLSIL.

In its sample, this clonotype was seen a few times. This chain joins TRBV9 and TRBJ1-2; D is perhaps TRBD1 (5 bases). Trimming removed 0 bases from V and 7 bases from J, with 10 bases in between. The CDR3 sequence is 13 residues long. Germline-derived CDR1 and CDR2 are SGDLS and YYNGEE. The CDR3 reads CASSVGQGSGYTF. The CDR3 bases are TGTGCCAGCAGCGTAGGCCAGGGAAGTGGCTACACCTTC.